These T cell receptor beta chains were read from a single sample in a study of beta chain features in type 1 diabetes. Sequenced by immunoSEQ multiplex PCR; TCRdb stores in-frame clones only, minus some. Of some 240,000 clones listed, 16% are singletons. The sequenced sample was naive CD4+ T cells from blood. The receptor set was obtained from a man younger than 40 with type 1 diabetes. The CDR3 runs from the conserved cysteine through the conserved F or W. Each record gives: V gene, J gene, D gene, clone size, CDR3 DNA, CDR3 protein. D genes are given only for firm matches. Size is omitted from some rows. Given values are once, few, many or a class for expanded clones.

>TRBV4-3|TRBJ2-3|.|.
TGCGCCAGCAGCCAAGATCGACTAGACAGCACAGATACGCAGTATTTT
CASSQDRLDSTDTQYF
>TRBV27|TRBJ2-6|.|few
TGTGCCAGCAGTATCGACAGGAGGGCGGCGGGGGCCAACGTCCTGACTTTC
CASSIDRRAAGANVLTF
>TRBV21-1|TRBJ2-3|.|few
TGTGCCAGCAGCCCGATCCAGGGGACTAGCGGGAGAATAGATACGCAGTATTTT
CASSPIQGTSGRIDTQYF
>TRBV15|TRBJ2-5|.|.
TGTGCCACCAGCAGAGATTCCGAGACCCAGTACTTC
CATSRDSETQYF
>TRBV20-1|TRBJ2-1|.|few
TGCAGTGCTAGTAGCTTCTCTGAGCAGTTCTTC
CSASSFSEQFF
>TRBV29-1|TRBJ2-1|TRBD1|.
TGCAGCGTTGTGCTTTGGGACAGGGAGGATGAGCAGTTCTTC
CSVVLWDREDEQFF
>TRBV29-1|TRBJ1-1|.|.
TGCACGGGACGGAGGAACACTGAAGCTTTCTTT
CTGRRNTEAFF
>TRBV28|TRBJ2-4|.|few
TGTGCCAGCAGTACAGGAGCCCGTCAGTACTTC
CASSTGARQYF
>TRBV18|TRBJ2-7|TRBD1|.
TGTGCCAGCTCACCGACAGGGTACGTCTCCGAGCAGTACTTC
CASSPTGYVSEQYF
>TRBV30|TRBJ2-7|.|.
TGTGCCTGGAGTTGGGACATTTCCGAGCAGTACTTC
CAWSWDISEQYF
>TRBV29-1|TRBJ1-1|.|few
.
CSVALGTERDFF
>TRBV11-2|TRBJ2-3|.|once
TGTGCCAGCAGCCCGCCGGGGGAACGTGGTACGCAGTATTTT
CASSPPGERGTQYF
>TRBV18|TRBJ2-6|.|.
TGTGCCAGCTCACCCGGGATTTCTGGGGCCAACGTCCTGACTTTC
CASSPGISGANVLTF